Each of the 27 T cell receptor beta chains below was sequenced from the same sample in a study of T cell changes during pregnancy in multiple sclerosis. Libraries were prepared by immunoSEQ multiplex PCR; TCRdb keeps only in-frame clonotypes and omits some of them. Among about 79,000 clones listed, about 93% were seen once. The sample was CD4+ T cells from peripheral blood mononuclear cells, taken in the second trimester of pregnancy. Receptor source: a female donor with multiple sclerosis, enrolled in a pregnancy study.

The chain recombines TRBV7-8 with TRBJ2-1; tentatively, D is TRBD1 (6 bases). Trimming removed 2 bases from V and 1 base from J, with 9 bases in between. Germline-derived CDR1 and CDR2 are SGHVS and FQNEAQ. CDR3 length: 15 residues. CDR3 coding DNA: TGTGCCAGCAGCTTAAACAGGGTGTCCTACAATGAGCAGTTCTTC. It translates to CASSLNRVSYNEQFF.

The chain couples TRBV2 to TRBJ1-1; D perhaps matches TRBD1 (5 bases). V lost 6 bases, J lost 7 bases, and 9 bases lay in between. Germline lookup yields CDR1 SNHLY and CDR2 FYNNEI. The CDR3 loop spans 11 amino acids. The CDR3 spells CASRRQGEAFF. Written as DNA, the CDR3 is TGTGCCAGCAGGCGGCAGGGTGAAGCTTTCTTT. Combining the CDR3 with reference TRBV2 and TRBJ1-1 gives the whole variable domain EPEVTQTPSHQVTQMGQEVILRCVPISNHLYFYWYRQILGQKVEFLVSFYNNEISEKSEIFDDQFSVERPDGSNFTLKIRSTKLEDSAMYFCASRRQGEAFFGQGTRLTVV.

The chain recombines TRBV6-5 with TRBJ1-2; D uncertain. Germline loops: CDR1 MNHEY, CDR2 SVGAGI. Between the trimmed V and J ends, which lost 0 bases and 0 bases, there was a span of 8 bases. This CDR3 region has 15 residues. The CDR3 coding sequence is TGTGCCAGCAGTTACTCTGACGGGACTAACTATGGCTACACCTTC. Protein product: CASSYSDGTNYGYTF.

This clone showed up just a few times. This chain links TRBV11-3 with TRBJ2-2, with D uncertain. This CDR3 comprises 13 residues. The germline CDR1 and CDR2 sequences are SGHNT and YENEEA. The germline V and J ends were trimmed by 2 bases and 7 bases, with 8 bases remaining between them. The CDR3 coding sequence is TGTGCCAGCAGCTTATCTGCCGGCGGGGAGCTGTTTTTT. This codes for CASSLSAGGELFF. Full variable domain (rest looked up from reference TRBV11-3 and TRBJ2-2): EAGVVQSPRYKIIEKKQPVAFWCNPISGHNTLYWYLQNLGQGPELLIRYENEEAVDDSQLPKDRFSAERLKGVDSTLKIQPAELGDSAVYLCASSLSAGGELFFGEGSRLTVL.

The table lists this clone with a count of one. The rearrangement links TRBV7-2 to TRBJ2-3, with TRBD2 identical over 10 bases. The J segment lost 3 bases and the V segment lost 3 bases, leaving 6 bases of the junction unmatched. The CDR3 runs 16 residues. The germline V gene encodes CDR1 SGHTA and CDR2 FQGNSA. This chain's CDR3 is CASSFRLAGATDTQYF. CDR3 DNA: TGTGCCAGCAGCTTCAGGCTAGCGGGAGCTACAGATACGCAGTATTTT.

V gene TRBV19 combines with J gene TRBJ2-1; 10 nucleotides match TRBD1. Trimming at V came to 7 bases and at J to 7 bases, leaving 10 bases not matched to a gene. This CDR3 has 15 amino acids. Germline loops: CDR1 LNHDA, CDR2 SQIVND (reference sequence). The CDR3 loop is CASTSDRGRGNEQFF. The CDR3 coding sequence is TGTGCCAGTACCAGCGACAGGGGGCGCGGGAATGAGCAGTTCTTC.

The chain recombines TRBV7-3 with TRBJ1-1; D unclear. V lost 5 bases and J lost 0, with 7 bases in between. This CDR3 has 13 amino acids. Germline CDR1 reads SGHTA; CDR2 reads FQGTGA. CDR3 nucleotides: TGTGCCAGCAGCGTAGACATGAACACTGAAGCTTTCTTT. This gives the protein CASSVDMNTEAFF.

The chain recombines TRBV11-1 with TRBJ1-5; no firm D call. V lost 5 bases and J lost 3, with 17 bases in between. The germline V gene has CDR1 SGHAT and CDR2 FQDESV (reference sequence). The CDR3 contains 16 residues. The CDR3 reads CASSRIDSIHNQPQHF. In nucleotides, the CDR3 is TGTGCCAGCAGCCGAATAGACTCGATACACAATCAGCCCCAGCATTTT.

The chain couples TRBV19 to TRBJ2-1; D perhaps matches TRBD1 (6 bases). CDR1 and CDR2 (germline): LNHDA, SQIVND (reference sequence). This CDR3 spans 18 amino acids. Trimming removed 3 bases from V and 0 bases from J, with 18 bases in between. CDR3 amino acids: CASSISPKDSLSYNEQFF. DNA of the CDR3: TGTGCCAGTAGTATCAGCCCCAAGGACAGTCTCTCCTACAATGAGCAGTTCTTC.

In DNA form, the CDR3 reads TGCGCCAGCAGCTTGGGACAGGGGGCATCCGGGGAGCTGTTTTTT. The encoded protein is CASSLGQGASGELFF. The chain combines TRBV5-1 with TRBJ2-2, with 10 positions matching TRBD1. Germline V CDR1 and CDR2: SGHRS, YFSETQ. V shed 0 bases and J 6 bases; nucleotides not matched to a gene: 2. CDR3 size: 15 residues.

V gene TRBV2 combines with J gene TRBJ2-6; 12 nucleotides align to TRBD2. The CDR3 extends over 20 amino acids. The V gene end was trimmed by 6 bases and the J gene end by 0 bases; junction bases not matched to a gene: 12. CDR1 and CDR2 (germline): SNHLY, FYNNEI. The CDR3 sequence is CASSRKRLAGDPSGANVLTF. The DNA for the CDR3 is TGTGCCAGCAGCCGAAAGAGACTAGCGGGGGACCCCTCTGGGGCCAACGTCCTGACTTTC. Based on the CDR3 plus reference TRBV2 and TRBJ2-6, the full variable domain is EPEVTQTPSHQVTQMGQEVILRCVPISNHLYFYWYRQILGQKVEFLVSFYNNEISEKSEIFDDQFSVERPDGSNFTLKIRSTKLEDSAMYFCASSRKRLAGDPSGANVLTFGAGSRLTVL.

This sequence joins TRBV7-3 and TRBJ1-2; D is uncertain. The CDR3 runs to 15 residues. The V end was cut by 5 bases, the J end by 2 bases, with 15 bases between. Germline V gene data show CDR1 as SGHTA and CDR2 as FQGTGA. CDR3 sequence reads: CASSLRGLSNYGYTF. CDR3 sequence (DNA): TGTGCCAGCAGCCTACGAGGCCTTTCGAACTATGGCTACACCTTC.

The CDR3 reads CASSRESYNEQFF. CDR3 DNA: TGTGCCAGCAGCCGCGAATCCTACAATGAGCAGTTCTTC. The chain employs TRBV6-5 and TRBJ2-1; D remains unclear. The V gene's germline CDR1 is MNHEY and CDR2 SVGAGI. The CDR3 has 13 residues. Between the trimmed V and J ends, which lost 6 bases and 1 base, there was a span of 7 bases.

The J gene is TRBJ2-4, the V gene TRBV6-5; D remains ambiguous. The V gene lost 0 bases and the J gene lost 0 bases, with 9 bases spanning the gap. Germline V gene data show CDR1 as MNHEY and CDR2 as SVGAGI. The CDR3 totals 16 residues. The CDR3 spells CASSYSQSRAKNIQYF. Written as DNA, the CDR3 is TGTGCCAGCAGTTACTCCCAGTCTAGAGCCAAAAACATTCAGTACTTC.

V is TRBV13 and J is TRBJ2-1, with 14 bases fitting TRBD2. The CDR3 length is 18 residues. Trimming cost V 7 bases and J 2 bases; bases outside gene matches: 10. Germline loops: CDR1 PRHDT, CDR2 FYEKMQ (reference sequence). The CDR3 is CASNLMTSGRGAYNEQFF. CDR3 coding DNA: TGTGCCAGCAACCTCATGACTAGCGGGAGGGGCGCCTACAATGAGCAGTTCTTC.

The rearrangement links TRBV6-1 to TRBJ2-7, with a weak D call TRBD1 (6 bases). Germline lookup yields CDR1 MNHNS and CDR2 SASEGT. V was pared by 3 bases and J by 3 bases, with 18 bases between. This CDR3 is built from 16 residues. The DNA of the CDR3 is TGTGCCAGCAGTGACCTTTTTGGGGGCTTAAACTACGAGCAGTACTTC. Translation: CASSDLFGGLNYEQYF.

The V and J genes are TRBV28 and TRBJ2-7, with 7 bases fitting TRBD1. Germline CDR1 MDHEN, CDR2 SYDVKM. J lost 4 bases, V lost 1 base, and 1 base had no gene match. This CDR3 has 13 amino acids. CDR3 protein: CASSLYRGYEQYF. CDR3 sequence (DNA): TGTGCCAGCAGTTTATACAGGGGTTACGAGCAGTACTTC. Full variable domain (missing parts from reference TRBV28 and TRBJ2-7): DVKVTQSSRYLVKRTGEKVFLECVQDMDHENMFWYRQDPGLGLRLIYFSYDVKMKEKGDIPEGYSVSREKKERFSLILESASTNQTSMYLCASSLYRGYEQYFGPGTRLTVT.

V usage is TRBV11-2 and J usage is TRBJ2-2; TRBD1 aligns across 7 bases. CDR3 length equals 15 residues. Germline loops: CDR1 SGHAT, CDR2 FQNNGV. Losses at the gene ends were 1 base for V and 3 bases for J; bases not matched to a gene: 2. This chain's CDR3 is CASSLAGGYTGELFF. The CDR3 nucleotides read TGTGCCAGCAGCTTAGCAGGGGGATACACCGGGGAGCTGTTTTTT.

V usage is TRBV6-5 and J usage is TRBJ1-1, with D possibly TRBD1 on 6 matching bases. Germline V gene data show CDR1 as MNHEY and CDR2 as SVGAGI. V dropped 7 bases and J dropped 4 bases, with 19 bases sitting between them. The CDR3 is 15 amino acids. This chain's CDR3 is CASTPNGGARTEAFF. In nucleotides, the CDR3 is TGTGCCAGCACCCCCAATGGGGGGGCGCGCACTGAAGCTTTCTTT.

This clone was counted between two and nine times. The chain employs TRBV4-1 and TRBJ1-2; the match to TRBD1 covers 7 bases. After removal of 3 bases from V and 4 bases from J, the junction contained 11 bases not matched to a gene. The CDR3 covers 16 residues. Looked up from germline, CDR1 is MGHRA and CDR2 is YSYEKL. The CDR3 region has the DNA TGCGCCAGCAGCCAGCAACCCCGGGACAGATTCTATGGCTACACCTTC. Translation: CASSQQPRDRFYGYTF.

The chain is built from TRBV6-5 and TRBJ2-1, with D hard to call. The CDR3 covers 13 residues. The germline V gene has CDR1 MNHEY and CDR2 SVGAGI. The ends were cut back, 5 bases at V and 4 bases at J, with 9 bases in the middle. CDR3 sequence: CASSPPPYNEQFF. As DNA, the CDR3 is TGTGCCAGCAGTCCCCCCCCATACAATGAGCAGTTCTTC.

This clone was observed a single time. The chain has TRBV7-9 and TRBJ1-2; no clear D gene. Germline CDR1 and CDR2: SEHNR and FQNEAQ (reference sequence). Between the trimmed V and J ends, which lost 1 base and 2 bases, there was a span of 5 bases. This CDR3 contains 13 residues. The CDR3 DNA follows: TGTGCCAGCAGCTTAGGGCAGAACTATGGCTACACCTTC. Amino acids: CASSLGQNYGYTF.

The rearrangement uses TRBV7-3 and TRBJ2-1; D is perhaps TRBD2 (6 bases). Germline V gene data show CDR1 as SGHTA and CDR2 as FQGTGA. The ends were cut back, 5 bases at V and 0 bases at J, with 14 bases in the middle. The CDR3 sequence is 16 residues long. The CDR3, as DNA: TGTGCCAGCAGCCAAGTCGCCGGGAGCTCCTACAATGAGCAGTTCTTC. Residues: CASSQVAGSSYNEQFF.

A single count supports this clone. V gene TRBV7-8 combines with J gene TRBJ2-3, with TRBD2 matching over 9 bases. The germline V gene encodes CDR1 SGHVS and CDR2 FQNEAQ. The V gene end was trimmed by 2 bases and the J gene end by 4 bases; junction bases not matched to a gene: 1. There are 14 residues in the CDR3. The CDR3 DNA is TGTGCCAGCAGCTTAAGCGGGGGGTCAGATACGCAGTATTTT. Residues: CASSLSGGSDTQYF.

The chain joins TRBV7-2 to TRBJ1-2, with D possibly being TRBD1 (6 bases). There are 13 residues in the CDR3. Germline loops: CDR1 SGHTA, CDR2 FQGNSA. Trimming took 2 bases from V and 4 from J, leaving 8 bases between them. The CDR3 DNA reads TGTGCCAGCAGCTTAACAGGGTCCTATGGCTACACCTTC. It is translated as CASSLTGSYGYTF.

This chain joins TRBV15 and TRBJ1-2; tentative D call: TRBD1 (5 bases). CDR1 and CDR2 (germline): LNHNV, YYDKDF (reference sequence). V lost 4 bases to trimming and J lost 3 bases, with 15 bases between them. The CDR3 has 15 amino acids. This chain's CDR3 is CATSTRTVGHYGYTF. The DNA for the CDR3 is TGTGCCACCAGCACAAGGACGGTGGGGCACTATGGCTACACCTTC.

The gene calls are TRBV14 and TRBJ2-7; D not certain. This CDR3 is 14 amino acids long. CDR1 is SGHDN and CDR2 is FVKESK in the germline V gene. Trimming took off 1 base at V and 6 bases at J, with 13 bases between the two ends. CDR3 sequence (DNA): TGTGCCAGCAGCCAAGTAAGAGGCCTTGGCGAGCAGTACTTC. Its translation: CASSQVRGLGEQYF.